This TCR beta chain was retrieved from a study of control samples from healthy donors and cancer patients. Measured with immunoSEQ multiplex PCR; TCRdb has only the in-frame clones, and not every one. The sample lists 100,000 to 150,000 clones; roughly 90% were seen once. V was clipped by 4 bases and J by 7 bases; unmatched bases: 15. CDR1 and CDR2 from the germline V gene are SGDLS and YYNGEE. The CDR3 sequence is 16 residues long. The sequence came from a man between 18 and 29 years old in good health. The rearrangement joins TRBV9 to TRBJ2-7; 9 bases are shared with TRBD2. Sequencing was carried out using blood. The CDR3 sequence is CASSPRSSGDVEEQYF. CDR3 DNA: TGTGCCAGCAGCCCCCGCTCTAGCGGGGATGTAGAAGAGCAGTACTTC.